The clone carrying this TCR beta chain was observed a single time. Here immunoSEQ multiplex PCR was the method, and the copy in TCRdb shows in-frame clones only, minus some. The sample lists over 150,000 clones, 84% seen once, with approximately 3% in the top ten. This record comes from a study of blood T cell repertoires in COVID-19. For the study at large: The United States, Italy and Spain provided the acute and convalescent COVID-19 samples. PBMCs, B-cell-depleted T cells, or T cells were the source of the cDNA or gDNA that made up the material.

Germline V gives CDR1 SGHTA, CDR2 FQGNSA. V lost 1 base and J lost 3, with 9 bases in between. This CDR3 has 14 amino acids. Residents of over 20 US areas, aged about 18 to 95 years, made up the participants. The sequenced sample was PBMCs or T cells enriched from blood (not recorded which). The genes are TRBV7-2 and TRBJ1-1, with a weak D call TRBD1 (5 bases). The origin of this receptor is a woman under 40 who had recovered from COVID-19. The CDR3 here is CASSLDRWDTEAFF. The DNA for the CDR3 is TGTGCCAGCAGCTTAGACAGGTGGGACACTGAAGCTTTCTTT. Looking up the rest from reference TRBV7-2 and TRBJ1-1 gives the full variable domain: GAGVSQSPSNKVTEKGKDVELRCDPISGHTALYWYRQSLGQGLEFLIYFQGNSAPDKSGLPSDRFSAERTGGSVSTLTIQRTQQEDSAVYLCASSLDRWDTEAFFGQGTRLTVV.